These 16 T cell receptor beta chains were all obtained from the same sample, sequenced in a study of T cell responses to AZD1222 COVID-19 vaccine. Sequenced by immunoSEQ multiplex PCR; TCRdb stores in-frame clones only, minus some. Among approximately 65,000 clones listed, 76% were seen once. The sample was peripheral blood, taken on day 0 of AZD1222 vaccination. All receptors come from an adult in good health.

Comment on this clone: Compared with germline, one end of the junction differs, possibly owing to a read error. V gene TRBV30 combines with J gene TRBJ2-7, with a weak D call TRBD2 (6 bases). Germline-derived CDR1 and CDR2 are GTSNPN and SVGIG (reference sequence). The CDR3 has 11 amino acids. The CDR3 sequence: CAWSRRAESGF. The CDR3 DNA reads TGTGCCTGGAGTCGGAGGGCTGAATCAGGCTTC.

The CDR3 coding sequence is TGTGCCAGCAGTTCGGAACCCGGCGGTGCTTTCTTT. This codes for CASSSEPGGAFF. This rearrangement joins TRBV12-3 or TRBV12-4 to TRBJ1-1, with unresolved D. This CDR3 is 12 amino acids long. V was pared by 4 bases and J by 11 bases, with 14 bases between.

The rearrangement joins TRBV7-8 to TRBJ1-5; no clear D gene. Germline CDR1 and CDR2: SGHVS and FQNEAQ. The CDR3 runs 13 residues. The germline V and J ends were trimmed by 2 bases and 8 bases, with 10 bases remaining between them. The CDR3 coding sequence is TGTGCCAGCAGCTTACGGTATTTTGAGCCCCAGCATTTT. This gives the protein CASSLRYFEPQHF.

The genes are TRBV7-9 and TRBJ2-3; TRBD2 aligns across 9 bases. V was pared by 3 bases and J by 4 bases, with 5 bases of the junction left unmatched. The V gene's germline CDR1 is SEHNR and CDR2 FQNEAQ (reference sequence). The CDR3 totals 15 residues. The CDR3: CASSLASGEADTQYF. The CDR3, as DNA: TGTGCCAGCAGCTTGGCTAGCGGGGAAGCAGATACGCAGTATTTT.

The rearrangement joins TRBV5-6 to TRBJ1-2; 8 bases match TRBD1. The CDR3 loop spans 16 amino acids. CDR1 is SGHDT, CDR2 YYEEEE, per germline. Germline trimming cut 0 bases from V and 8 bases from J; bases unmatched to any gene: 12. CDR3 in DNA: TGTGCCAGCAGCTTGGCCGCTCAAGGACAGGGCCGGGGCTACACCTTC. Amino acids: CASSLAAQGQGRGYTF. Combining the CDR3 with reference TRBV5-6 and TRBJ1-2 gives the whole variable domain DAGVTQSPTHLIKTRGQQVTLRCSPKSGHDTVSWYQQALGQGPQFIFQYYEEEERQRGNFPDRFSGHQFPNYSSELNVNALLLGDSALYLCASSLAAQGQGRGYTFGSGTRLTVV.

The chain is built from TRBV28 and TRBJ2-2; D might be TRBD2 (5 bases). The CDR3 has 13 amino acids. Trimming took 6 bases from V and 4 from J, leaving 9 bases between them. Germline-derived CDR1 and CDR2 are MDHEN and SYDVKM. This chain's CDR3 is CASSARGTGELFF. CDR3 DNA sequence: TGTGCCAGCAGCGCCCGGGGCACCGGGGAGCTGTTTTTT.

As regards this clone: This CDR3 is also generated by other DNA sequences in the sample. The genes are TRBV7-2 and TRBJ2-7, with no clear D. The V gene's germline CDR1 is SGHTA and CDR2 FQGNSA. CDR3 length: 12 residues. The ends were cut back, 3 bases at V and 4 bases at J, with 7 bases in the middle. CDR3: CASSFLGYEQYF. Written as DNA, the CDR3 is TGTGCCAGCAGCTTTCTGGGGTACGAGCAGTACTTC.

Here the CDR3 reads CASSTNRAEQYF. DNA for the CDR3: TGTGCCAGCAGTACAAACAGGGCCGAGCAGTACTTC. V is TRBV27 and J is TRBJ2-7; TRBD1 is a possible D gene (6 bases). The V and J ends lost 5 bases and 6 bases respectively, with 11 bases between them. Germline V CDR1 and CDR2: MNHEY, SMNVEV (reference sequence). CDR3 length: 12 residues.

The J gene is TRBJ2-1, the V gene TRBV19; 8 nucleotides align to TRBD1. This CDR3 is 17 amino acids long. Germline V lookup: CDR1 LNHDA, CDR2 SQIVND (reference sequence). Trimming cost V 3 bases and J 7 bases; bases outside gene matches: 14. CDR3: CASSIRGTGDLLNEQFF. For the CDR3, the DNA is TGTGCCAGTAGTATCCGGGGGACAGGAGACCTTTTAAATGAGCAGTTCTTC.

The chain couples TRBV5-5 to TRBJ2-5; 7 bases are a match to TRBD2. Germline V gene sequence: CDR1 SGHKS, CDR2 YYEKEE (reference sequence). The CDR3 runs to 15 residues. V trimming: 2 bases; J trimming: 2 bases; junction bases outside the gene matches: 6. The CDR3 spells CASSLDPGGQETQYF. The CDR3 region has the DNA TGTGCCAGCAGCTTAGATCCGGGGGGTCAAGAGACCCAGTACTTC.

On this clone: The same CDR3 can be traced to other DNA sequences in this sample. V is TRBV9 and J is TRBJ1-2; D is possibly TRBD1 (6 bases). This CDR3 is built from 13 residues. V was pared by 3 bases and J by 4 bases, with 10 bases between. Germline CDR1 SGDLS, CDR2 YYNGEE. As DNA, the CDR3 is TGTGCCAGCAGCGAGGGGGGCAGCTATGGCTACACCTTC. This codes for CASSEGGSYGYTF.

This chain uses TRBV7-3 with TRBJ2-5; D is possibly TRBD2 (5 bases). The V end was cut by 2 bases, the J end by 5 bases, with 9 bases between. This CDR3 has 13 amino acids. Germline V gives CDR1 SGHTA, CDR2 FQGTGA. The CDR3, as DNA: TGTGCCAGCAGCTTAGGTGGCGGGGAGACCCAGTACTTC. Protein sequence: CASSLGGGETQYF. The whole variable domain, remainder taken from reference TRBV7-3 and TRBJ2-5, is GAGVSQTPSNKVTEKGKYVELRCDPISGHTALYWYRQSLGQGPEFLIYFQGTGAADDSGLPNDRFFAVRPEGSVSTLKIQRTERGDSAVYLCASSLGGGETQYFGPGTRLLVL.

The V and J genes are TRBV11-2 and TRBJ2-5, with D possibly TRBD1 on 5 matching bases. The CDR3 is 13 residues long. Germline V gives CDR1 SGHAT, CDR2 FQNNGV. V gave up 4 bases and J gave up 5 bases, with 11 bases separating them. CDR3 nucleotides: TGTGCCAGCAGCTCAAGTAGGGGCGAGACCCAGTACTTC. Translation: CASSSSRGETQYF.

V usage is TRBV28 and J usage is TRBJ2-5; the match to TRBD1 covers 9 bases. This CDR3 contains 15 residues. The germline V gene has CDR1 MDHEN and CDR2 SYDVKM. The J segment lost 4 bases and the V segment lost 5 bases, leaving 8 bases of the junction unmatched. DNA for the CDR3: TGTGCCAGCAGTCTAGGACAGGGGTGGGGAGAGACCCAGTACTTC. Translation gives CASSLGQGWGETQYF.

This chain links TRBV28 with TRBJ1-1; D may be TRBD1 (6 bases). Trimming left V 8 bases short and J 4 bases short, with 11 bases between. Germline V gene lookup returns CDR1 MDHEN and CDR2 SYDVKM. This CDR3 has 12 amino acids. The chain's CDR3 is CASHRAGTEAFF. The CDR3 DNA sequence: TGTGCCAGCCACAGGGCGGGCACTGAAGCTTTCTTT.

The chain couples TRBV19 to TRBJ2-5, with 8 bases that match TRBD2. With 3 bases clipped from V and 3 bases from J, the junction kept 3 bases outside the gene matches. CDR1 is LNHDA, CDR2 SQIVND, per germline (reference sequence). CDR3 size: 14 residues. CDR3 loop: CASSIGTSKETQYF. The DNA for the CDR3 is TGTGCCAGTAGTATCGGGACTAGTAAAGAGACCCAGTACTTC.